A selection of T cell receptor beta chains follows, all from one sample in a study of liver allograft versus peripheral blood T cells. TCRdb used MiXCR to reprocess the reads, holding one entry per CDR3 protein. The sample records 1,500 to 2,000 distinct CDR3 sequences, 15% being singletons. These receptor sequences come from a human patient who had a liver transplant. Some of these T cells may belong to the graft donor. Each CDR3 is given with its conserved first and last residue. D genes are given only for firm matches. Where a row states a size, it is once, few, many or the class of an expanded clone; other rows omit it.

D	size	J	V	DNA	CDR3
NA	medium-sized	TRBJ2-3	TRBV12-3/TRBV12-4	TGTGCCAGCAGTTGGGCAGATACGCAGTATTTT	CASSWADTQYF
NA	medium-sized	TRBJ2-1	TRBV6-2/TRBV6-3	TGTGCCAGCAGTGGGATATTTGAGCAGTTCTTC	CASSGIFEQFF
NA	few	TRBJ1-1	TRBV2	TGTGCCAGCAGTGGACCTACTGAAGCTTTCTTT	CASSGPTEAFF
NA	NA	TRBJ1-2	TRBV7-3	TGTGCCAGCAGCTCCAACGGAGGGACGCGTGGCTACGCCTTC	CASSSNGGTRGYAF
NA	large	TRBJ1-2	TRBV19	TGTGCCAGTAGTAAGGGGTATAACTATGGCTACACCTTC	CASSKGYNYGYTF
NA	few	TRBJ1-1	TRBV11-2	TGTGCCAGCAGGTCTGCTTTGTTCACTGAAGCTTTCTTT	CASRSALFTEAFF
NA	medium-sized	TRBJ1-2	TRBV20-1	TGCAGTGCTAGAGATCTCCCCGGCTATGGCTACACCTTC	CSARDLPGYGYTF
NA	few	TRBJ2-5	TRBV28	TGTGCCAGCAAAACCGTGGAGACCCAGTACTTC	CASKTVETQYF
TRBD1	medium-sized	TRBJ1-1	TRBV20-1	TGCAGTGCTCCAGACCCGGGACAGGGTGACACTGAAGCTTTCTTT	CSAPDPGQGDTEAFF
NA	medium-sized	TRBJ2-6	TRBV7-9	TGTGCCAGCAGCCTCAGGCGGACAGCGGATGGGGCCAACGTCCTGACTTTC	CASSLRRTADGANVLTF
NA	medium-sized	TRBJ2-7	TRBV6-2/TRBV6-3	TGTGCCAGCAGCATACCCGGGGCGGGGAACTACGAGCAGTACTTC	CASSIPGAGNYEQYF
TRBD2	medium-sized	TRBJ2-5	TRBV6-1	TGTGCCAGCAGTGATTACCGGGGGGGCGTGGAGACCCAGTACTTC	CASSDYRGGVETQYF
TRBD1	large	TRBJ1-1	TRBV18	TGTGCCAGCTCACCTCGACAGGGGATCATGAACACTGAAGCTTTCTTT	CASSPRQGIMNTEAFF
NA	medium-sized	TRBJ1-1	TRBV18	TGTGCCAGCTCACCACTCGAAGGACAAGGGGGGACTAACACTGAAGCTTTCTTT	CASSPLEGQGGTNTEAFF
NA	NA	TRBJ1-6	TRBV2	TGTGCCAGCAACTACAGGGACAATTCACCCCTCCACTTT	CASNYRDNSPLHF
TRBD1	medium-sized	TRBJ1-1	TRBV5-5	TGTGCCAGCAGCTTGGAAGGACAGGGGTTCACTGAAGCTTTCTTT	CASSLEGQGFTEAFF
NA	medium-sized	TRBJ2-3	TRBV24-1	TGTGCCACCAGTGATCACCTGGGAGGGGGAAAGGGTGAAGTGACGGGTACGCAGTATTTT	CATSDHLGGGKGEVTGTQYF
TRBD1	few	TRBJ1-4	TRBV9	TGTGCCAGCAGCGCCGAGGGACAGGGAGATGAAAAACTGTTTTTT	CASSAEGQGDEKLFF
NA	medium-sized	TRBJ1-5	TRBV30	TGTGCCTGGAGCCAGATTGGGGGCAATCAGCCCCAGCATTTT	CAWSQIGGNQPQHF
NA	medium-sized	TRBJ1-5	TRBV5-4	TGTGCCAGCAGCTTGGCGGGGGGAGTCAATCAGCCCCAGCATTTT	CASSLAGGVNQPQHF
TRBD1	few	TRBJ1-1	TRBV5-1	TGCGCCAGCAGAAGGGACAGGGGGCGGAACACTGAAGCTTTCTTT	CASRRDRGRNTEAFF
NA	medium-sized	TRBJ2-7	TRBV7-2	TGTGCCAGCAGCTCTTCGGCCCTTACCTACGAGCAGTACTTC	CASSSSALTYEQYF
NA	few	TRBJ2-5	TRBV9	TGTGCCAGCAGCGCCCAACTGCAAGAGACCCAGTACTTC	CASSAQLQETQYF
TRBD1	large	TRBJ1-4	TRBV6-5	TGTGCCAGCAGTTACTCGGGACAGAGTAATGAAAAACTGTTTTTT	CASSYSGQSNEKLFF
NA	medium-sized	TRBJ1-5	TRBV7-4	TGTGCCAGCAGCTTATTGCCAGGGCCCGGGAAAATACATCAGCCCCAGCATTTT	CASSLLPGPGKIHQPQHF
TRBD1	few	TRBJ2-3	TRBV19	TGTGCCAGTAGTATGGGACAGGGCACAGATACGCAGTATTTT	CASSMGQGTDTQYF
TRBD2	medium-sized	TRBJ2-5	TRBV27	TGTGCCAGCAGTTCTTTATGGAGCGGGGCCCTCCAAGAGACCCAGTACTTC	CASSSLWSGALQETQYF
TRBD1	medium-sized	TRBJ2-7	TRBV28	TGTGCCAGCTTTAACAGGGGAGCCTACGAGCAGTACTTC	CASFNRGAYEQYF